Following are 2 T cell receptor beta chains from one sample sequenced in a study of PD-1 blockade in mismatch repair-deficient tumors listed by TCRdb under 2017. Library generation was performed with the immunoSEQ multiplex PCR assay. TCRdb holds this immuneACCESS table with in-frame rearrangements only. Some clones are missing; in checked studies, unresolved V genes explain under half, and the rest has no known cause. For this sample there are 77,000 or so clones; around 80% appear just once. Over 4.5% of the sample is in the top ten clones. Sample: peripheral blood, taken 44 weeks after starting pembrolizumab. The receptors shown here come from an adult with mismatch repair-deficient cancer.

The rearrangement links TRBV5-5 to TRBJ1-5; D might be TRBD1 (6 bases). This CDR3 comprises 15 residues. Germline CDR1 and CDR2: SGHKS and YYEKEE (reference sequence). Trimming took off 2 bases at V and 0 bases at J, with 9 bases between the two ends. CDR3 sequence (DNA): TGTGCCAGCAGCTTTAGAGGGGGTAGCAATCAGCCCCAGCATTTT. Encoded protein: CASSFRGGSNQPQHF.

The chain carries TRBV4-1 and TRBJ1-5; D call uncertain. Trimming pared 0 bases from V and 1 base from J, leaving 16 bases between. The germline CDR1 and CDR2 sequences are MGHRA and YSYEKL. CDR3 length equals 18 residues. The CDR3 loop is CASSQDIGLRASNQPQHF. The DNA of the CDR3 is TGCGCCAGCAGCCAAGATATCGGCCTAAGGGCCAGCAATCAGCCCCAGCATTTT.